This entry lists 3 T cell receptor beta chains sequenced from one sample in a study of shared clonotypes between healthy human individuals. Method: immunoSEQ multiplex PCR; TCRdb's copy keeps in-frame clones and lacks some. Of roughly 1,500,000 clones in the sample, 95% to 99% are singletons; the top ten hold about 0.4%. Sequencing was carried out using naive CD4+ T cells sorted from blood. The subset is: CD45RA+ positively selected. The receptors here all came from a man aged 25 to 40 in good health.

The chain uses TRBV5-1 and TRBJ2-2; 8 bases match TRBD1. CDR1 SGHRS and CDR2 YFSETQ come from the germline V gene. The CDR3 totals 15 residues. The V gene end was trimmed by 0 bases and the J gene end by 5 bases; junction bases not matched to a gene: 3. This chain's CDR3 is CASSLEHRGTGELFF. The CDR3 DNA reads TGCGCCAGCAGCTTGGAGCACAGGGGGACCGGGGAGCTGTTTTTT.

The gene calls are TRBV7-9 and TRBJ1-5, with 7 positions matching TRBD1. The CDR3 has 14 residues. V lost 7 bases, J lost 2 bases, and 5 bases stayed unmatched. Germline loops: CDR1 SEHNR, CDR2 FQNEAQ (reference sequence). This chain's CDR3 is CASKKTGGNQPQHF. The CDR3 nucleotides read TGTGCCAGCAAAAAAACAGGGGGCAATCAGCCCCAGCATTTT.

The chain carries TRBV6-1 and TRBJ2-7, with D possibly matching TRBD1 (6 bases). Trimming cost V 6 bases and J 4 bases, with 16 bases left between them. CDR3 size: 14 residues. In germline, CDR1 is MNHNS, CDR2 SASEGT. For the CDR3, the DNA is TGTGCCAGCAGGATGGGGGCGGGTTCATACGAGCAGTACTTC. Amino acid sequence: CASRMGAGSYEQYF.